The 8 T cell receptor beta chains listed next were all sequenced from one sample in a study. From the RT-PCR reads, TCRdb called clonotypes with MiXCR, one entry per CDR3 protein. The sample yields almost 700,000 distinct CDR3 sequences, around 14% seen once. The material sequenced was memory CD4+ T cells from blood. These receptors were obtained from a female donor in good health, serving as a healthy control.

The chain combines TRBV3-1 with TRBJ1-5; tentative D call: TRBD1 (6 bases). V gave up 6 bases and J gave up 4 bases, with 13 bases separating them. Germline assignment: CDR1 LGHDT and CDR2 YNNKEL (reference sequence). The CDR3 length is 14 residues. This CDR3 reads CASSHGTRNQPQHF. In nucleotides, the CDR3 is TGTGCCAGCAGTCACGGGACACGGAATCAGCCCCAGCATTTT.

This clonotype was recorded many times. The CDR3: CASSPGYNEQFF. The CDR3 coding sequence is TGTGCCAGCAGCCCGGGGTACAATGAGCAGTTCTTC. The rearrangement links TRBV12-3 or TRBV12-4 to TRBJ2-1, with D possibly TRBD2 on 5 matching bases. V shed 6 bases and J shed 4 bases, with 7 bases lying between them. This CDR3 has 12 amino acids.

In this sample, this clonotype turned up a few times. V is TRBV28 and J is TRBJ1-1; D ambiguous. V lost 2 bases, J lost 8 bases, and 9 bases lay in between. Germline values: CDR1 MDHEN, CDR2 SYDVKM. This CDR3 has 12 amino acids. Written as DNA, the CDR3 is TGTGCCAGCAGTTTAGGGAAGGGAGAAGCTTTCTTT. Amino acid sequence: CASSLGKGEAFF. Drawing the rest from reference TRBV28 and TRBJ1-1, the complete variable domain is DVKVTQSSRYLVKRTGEKVFLECVQDMDHENMFWYRQDPGLGLRLIYFSYDVKMKEKGDIPEGYSVSREKKERFSLILESASTNQTSMYLCASSLGKGEAFFGQGTRLTVV.

This clonotype has only a few counts. The chain is built from TRBV20-1 and TRBJ2-3, with TRBD1 matching over 7 bases. V shed 0 bases, J shed 4 bases, and the junction held 10 bases outside the gene matches. Germline-derived CDR1 and CDR2 are DFQATT and SNEGSKA (reference sequence). CDR3 length: 16 amino acids. CDR3 coding DNA: TGCAGTGCTAGAGATCCCCGGACAGGTGTCTCAGATACGCAGTATTTT. Translated: CSARDPRTGVSDTQYF.

This clonotype came up many times. DNA of the CDR3: TGTGCCAGCAGTTTGGCAACTAGACCCCTCCACTTT. Protein: CASSLATRPLHF. This chain uses TRBV12-3 or TRBV12-4 with TRBJ1-6; D is unresolved. The V gene lost 3 bases and the J gene lost 12 bases, with 9 bases spanning the gap. This CDR3 has 12 amino acids.

The chain carries TRBV10-1 and TRBJ2-5; D gene uncertain. CDR3 length: 13 residues. The V gene lost 5 bases and the J gene lost 2 bases, with 9 bases spanning the gap. Germline CDR1 and CDR2: WNHNN and SYGVQD (reference sequence). Here the CDR3 DNA reads TGCGCCAGCAGTATTAAGAGACAAGAGACCCAGTACTTC. This encodes CASSIKRQETQYF.

Only a few counts were recorded for this clonotype. CDR3 sequence: CASKSGTGGFVNTEAFF. CDR3 coding DNA: TGTGCCTCTAAATCCGGGACAGGGGGCTTTGTGAACACTGAAGCTTTCTTT. The V call is TRBV10-3, the J call TRBJ1-1; 12 bases map to TRBD1. This CDR3 has 17 residues. V lost 11 bases to trimming and J lost 0 bases; unmatched junction nucleotides: 13. Germline loops: CDR1 ENHRY, CDR2 SYGVKD.

This clonotype was observed a handful of times. V gene TRBV5-4 combines with J gene TRBJ2-7; 7 nucleotides line up with TRBD2. Germline lookup yields CDR1 SGHNT and CDR2 YYREEE (reference sequence). The CDR3 runs to 16 residues. The trim removed 0 bases at V and 1 base at J, leaving 7 bases unmatched. The CDR3 reads CASSLGGAGVSYEQYF. The CDR3 nucleotides read TGTGCCAGCAGCTTGGGAGGTGCGGGAGTTTCCTACGAGCAGTACTTC. The full variable domain, completed using reference TRBV5-4 and TRBJ2-7, is ETGVTQSPTHLIKTRGQQVTLRCSSQSGHNTVSWYQQALGQGPQFIFQYYREEENGRGNFPPRFSGLQFPNYSSELNVNALELDDSALYLCASSLGGAGVSYEQYFGPGTRLTVT.